This T cell receptor beta chain was profiled in a study of cytomegalovirus exposure and HLA in healthy donors. Germline V CDR1 and CDR2: MDHEN, SYDVKM. This CDR3 is 14 amino acids long. The V gene end was trimmed by 6 bases and the J gene end by 10 bases; junction bases not matched to a gene: 9. PCR was performed using 60 Vbeta and 13 Jbeta primers. Data came from immunoSEQ multiplex PCR; TCRdb stores just in-frame clones and leaves some out. The sample has around 180,000 clones, roughly 80% seen once. Study-level points and caveats: Roughly even sequencing depth across donors was the assumption behind the presence/absence analyses. With DRB1 most and HLA-C fewest, TCR association rates differed between HLA loci in a later analysis.

Comment on this clone: The antigen is undetermined.

The sample taken for sequencing was PBMCs. The source of this sequence is a woman aged 45 to 65 in good health and CMV-seronegative. The chain employs TRBV28 and TRBJ1-2; 12 bases align to TRBD1. CDR3 bases: TGTGCCAGCAGCCTCGGGGGGACAGGGGGCGACTACACCTTC. Its translation is CASSLGGTGGDYTF.